Listed below are T cell receptor beta chains from one sample, sequenced in a study of human T cells and chemical hapten exposure. TCRdb recomputed calls from the RACE reads with MiXCR, one row per CDR3 protein. The profile shows 60,000 to 80,000 distinct CDR3 sequences, around 6.5% of them singletons. Input material: whole blood. These receptors were collected from a female donor in good health. Some clones in this sample may be carry-over from other donors' samples. Each CDR3 is given with its conserved first and last residue. A D gene is named only where the DNA matches it firmly. Rows give clone size only sometimes, using once, few, many, or a class for an expanded clone.

TRBJ2-3,TRBD2,many,TRBV27,CASSPGTTHTDTQYF,TGTGCCAGCAGTCCCGGGACTACCCACACAGATACGCAGTATTTT
TRBJ2-3,NA,NA,TRBV5-1,CASSLGQADTQYF,TGCGCCAGCAGCTTGGGACAGGCAGATACGCAGTATTTT
TRBJ2-1,TRBD2,NA,TRBV20-1,CSARDPAGEWEQFF,TGCAGTGCTAGAGACCCAGCGGGAGAATGGGAGCAGTTCTTC
TRBJ2-7,TRBD2,few,TRBV20-1,CSARDGKRETYEQYF,TGCAGTGCTAGAGATGGGAAGCGGGAGACCTACGAGCAGTACTTC
TRBJ2-6,NA,many,TRBV7-9,CASIPPGVGANVLTF,TGTGCCAGCATCCCGCCGGGGGTTGGGGCCAACGTCCTGACTTTC
TRBJ2-7,NA,NA,TRBV30,CAWSVRWGHVYEQYF,TGTGCCTGGAGTGTACGTTGGGGGCATGTGTACGAGCAGTACTTC
TRBJ2-7,NA,many,TRBV24-1,CATSDDGSREQYF,TGTGCCACCAGTGATGACGGGTCTCGGGAGCAGTACTTC
TRBJ1-6,TRBD1,many,TRBV4-1,CASSLLDRDGSPLHF,TGCGCCAGCAGCCTGCTGGACAGGGATGGATCACCCCTCCACTTT
TRBJ2-7,NA,many,TRBV28,CASYGYRKYEQYF,TGTGCCAGCTACGGCTATAGGAAATACGAGCAGTACTTC
TRBJ2-7,TRBD2,many,TRBV12-3/TRBV12-4,CASSLGSGSHEQYF,TGTGCCAGCAGTTTAGGTAGCGGGAGCCACGAGCAGTACTTC
TRBJ1-1,NA,few,TRBV2,CASETLGTEAFF,TGTGCCAGCGAGACACTGGGCACTGAAGCTTTCTTT
TRBJ2-5,NA,many,TRBV7-9,CASSGTVGRTARAQYF,TGTGCCAGCAGCGGGACGGTGGGGCGGACCGCTCGGGCCCAGTACTTC
TRBJ1-3,NA,NA,TRBV19,CASSPPVPVAGNTIYF,TGTGCCAGTAGCCCCCCTGTCCCGGTAGCTGGAAACACCATATATTTT
TRBJ2-3,NA,NA,TRBV9,CASSVGESGDTQYF,TGTGCCAGCAGCGTCGGGGAGTCAGGAGATACGCAGTATTTT
TRBJ2-3,TRBD2,many,TRBV20-1,CSAPPGTSGTPPTDTQYF,TGCAGTGCCCCCCCCGGGACTAGCGGAACGCCCCCCACGGATACGCAGTATTTT
TRBJ2-1,NA,many,TRBV6-2/TRBV6-3,CASSYVGNEQFF,TGTGCCAGCAGTTACGTGGGCAATGAGCAGTTCTTC
TRBJ2-1,NA,few,TRBV15,CATSRAPPWGYNEQFF,TGTGCCACCAGCAGAGCTCCGCCCTGGGGGTACAATGAGCAGTTCTTC
TRBJ2-7,TRBD2,many,TRBV3-1,CASSFGLAYEQYF,TGTGCCAGCAGCTTCGGACTAGCGTACGAGCAGTACTTC
TRBJ2-7,NA,many,TRBV12-3/TRBV12-4,CARAAKCSKSYEQYF,TGTGCCCGGGCGGCGAAGTGTAGCAAATCCTACGAGCAGTACTTC
TRBJ2-1,NA,few,TRBV28,CASSLPPLGTSNEQFF,TGTGCCAGCAGTCTTCCACCCCTCGGGACTTCTAATGAGCAGTTCTTC